This TCR beta chain is drawn from a study of T-cell reconstitution after alpha-beta-depleted transplantation in children. This CDR3 comprises 15 residues. V was cut by 5 bases and J by 2 bases, with 13 bases left in between. Germline loops: CDR1 SSHAT, CDR2 FNYEAQ (reference sequence). General observations from the study: Newly produced T cells mostly accounted for T-cell counts and diversity one year post-transplant. Alpha-beta T cells about two months after transplant reportedly derived from several hundred expanded graft clones.

For this clonotype: Its specificity is unknown.

Library preparation (for TCRbeta) was performed with unique molecular identifiers. TCRdb called the PCR reads again in MiXCR, with one record for every CDR3 protein. The sample shows 45,000 to 50,000 distinct CDR3 sequences, roughly 52% of them seen only once. This TCR was sampled from a boy in the first two years of life with SCID, due to receive a stem cell transplant. The sequences come from peripheral blood, collected before TCRalphabeta/CD19-depleted stem cell transplant. V gene TRBV7-7 combines with J gene TRBJ2-1; a weak D match, TRBD2 (5 bases). The DNA of the CDR3 is TGTGCCAGCAGCCCCCTAAGCGGACCCTACAATGAGCAGTTCTTC. It codes for CASSPLSGPYNEQFF.